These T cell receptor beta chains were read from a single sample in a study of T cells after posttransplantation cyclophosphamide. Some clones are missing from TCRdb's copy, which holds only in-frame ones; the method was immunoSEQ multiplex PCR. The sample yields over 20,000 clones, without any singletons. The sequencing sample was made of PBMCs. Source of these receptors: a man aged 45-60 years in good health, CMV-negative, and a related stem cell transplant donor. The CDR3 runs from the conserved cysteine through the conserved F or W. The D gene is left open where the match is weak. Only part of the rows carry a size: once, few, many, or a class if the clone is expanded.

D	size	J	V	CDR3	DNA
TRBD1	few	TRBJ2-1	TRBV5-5	CASSSRDRGYNEQFF	TGTGCCAGCAGCTCCCGGGACAGGGGCTACAATGAGCAGTTCTTC
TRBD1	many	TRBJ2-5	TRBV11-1	CASSRGRRTGGYETQYF	TGTGCCAGCAGCCGGGGGCGCAGGACAGGGGGTTATGAGACCCAGTACTTC
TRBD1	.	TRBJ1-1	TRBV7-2	CASSGYRGRGTEALF	TGTGCCAGCAGCGGATACAGGGGCCGGGGTACTGAAGCTTTATTT
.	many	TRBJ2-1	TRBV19	CSAGLYNEQFF	TGCTCAGCGGGCCTATACAATGAGCAGTTCTTC
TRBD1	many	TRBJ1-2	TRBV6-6	CASRLPGQGAGYTF	TGTGCCAGCAGGCTTCCGGGACAGGGGGCTGGCTACACCTTC
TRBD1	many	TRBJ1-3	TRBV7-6	CASSRIEGAINLGNTIYF	TGTGCCAGCAGCAGGATAGAGGGGGCTATTAATCTTGGAAACACCATATATTTT
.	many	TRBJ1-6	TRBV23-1	CASREYRETYNSPLHF	TGCGCCAGCAGGGAATACCGGGAGACCTATAATTCACCCCTCCACTTT
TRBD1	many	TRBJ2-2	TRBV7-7	CASSLDRGTGELFF	TGTGCTAGCAGCCTGGACAGGGGTACCGGGGAGCTGTTTTTT
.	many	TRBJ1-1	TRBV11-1	CASSRTPNTEAFF	TGTGCCAGCAGTCGGACACCCAACACTGAAGCTTTCTTT
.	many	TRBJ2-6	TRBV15	CATSGGTGRPGANVLTF	TGTGCCACCAGCGGGGGGACCGGGCGGCCTGGGGCCAACGTCCTGACTTTC
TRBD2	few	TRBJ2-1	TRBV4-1	CAGSQALLAGGSSYNEQFF	TGCGCCGGCAGCCAGGCCCTGCTAGCGGGGGGAAGCTCCTACAATGAGCAGTTCTTC
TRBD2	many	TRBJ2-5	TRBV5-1	CASSDLSGSPQETQYF	TGCGCCAGCAGCGACCTTAGCGGGAGCCCGCAAGAGACCCAGTACTTC
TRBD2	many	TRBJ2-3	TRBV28	CASSWARGIKDTQYF	TGTGCCAGCAGCTGGGCGCGGGGGATCAAGGATACGCAGTATTTT
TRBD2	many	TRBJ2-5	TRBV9	CASSVGLAVGTQYF	TGTGCCAGCAGCGTAGGACTAGCCGTGGGGACCCAGTACTTC
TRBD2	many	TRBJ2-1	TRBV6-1	CASSEGWAGVSGEQFF	TGTGCCAGCAGTGAGGGGTGGGCGGGAGTTTCCGGTGAGCAGTTCTTC
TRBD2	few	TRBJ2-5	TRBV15	CATSRGRTSGAEETQYF	TGTGCCACCAGCAGAGGAAGGACTAGCGGAGCTGAAGAGACCCAGTACTTC
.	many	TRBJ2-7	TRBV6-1	CASSEAELLSYEQYF	TGTGCCAGCAGTGAAGCGGAACTACTCTCCTACGAGCAGTACTTC
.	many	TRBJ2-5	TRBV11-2	CASSLGGQGEHGRTQYF	TGTGCCAGCAGCTTAGGGGGTCAGGGGGAACACGGGAGGACCCAGTACTTC
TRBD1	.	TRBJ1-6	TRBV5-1	CASSLGQGNSPLHF	TGCGCCAGCAGCTTAGGACAGGGGAATTCACCCCTCCACTTT
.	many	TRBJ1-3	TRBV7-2	CASSLDRSTWNTIYF	TGTGCCAGCAGCTTAGACAGGAGCACTTGGAACACCATATATTTT
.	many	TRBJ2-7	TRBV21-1	CASSKRTGKTYEQYF	TGTGCCAGCAGCAAACGGACAGGGAAGACCTACGAGCAGTACTTC
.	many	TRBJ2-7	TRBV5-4	CASSIYRAPYEQYF	TGTGCCAGCAGCATTTACAGGGCCCCCTACGAGCAGTACTTC
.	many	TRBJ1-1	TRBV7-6	CASSLLGRETPEAFF	TGTGCCAGCAGCTTATTAGGCAGGGAAACCCCTGAAGCTTTCTTT
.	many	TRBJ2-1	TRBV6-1	CASSDGTPSYNEQFF	TGTGCCAGCAGTGACGGGACTCCCTCCTACAATGAGCAGTTCTTC
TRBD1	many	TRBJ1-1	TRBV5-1	CASSKQGGIVNTEAFF	TGCGCCAGCAGCAAACAGGGGGGAATTGTGAACACTGAAGCTTTCTTT